A single sample gave rise to the 29 T cell receptor beta chains below, sequenced in a study of blood T cell repertoires in COVID-19. Sequencing used immunoSEQ multiplex PCR; TCRdb keeps in-frame clones, though not all of them. The sample shows about 160,000 clones, 87% of them seen only once. The specimen was peripheral blood. Receptors were obtained from a woman between 65 and 79 years old with COVID-19, enrolled during active disease.

The V and J genes are TRBV7-8 and TRBJ1-1, with TRBD1 matching over 9 bases. The CDR3 totals 14 residues. Germline trimming cut 3 bases from V and 3 bases from J; bases unmatched to any gene: 2. From germline, CDR1 is SGHVS and CDR2 FQNEAQ. The CDR3 spells CASSFWTGDTEAFF. In nucleotides, the CDR3 is TGTGCCAGCAGCTTTTGGACAGGGGACACTGAAGCTTTCTTT.

This clone came up a few times. The chain carries TRBV6-5 and TRBJ2-5; TRBD1 agrees at 7 bases. The germline V gene encodes CDR1 MNHEY and CDR2 SVGAGI. After removal of 4 bases from V and 1 base from J, the junction contained 3 bases not matched to a gene. The CDR3 has 14 residues. In DNA form, the CDR3 reads TGTGCCAGCAGTTCCAACAGGGGCCAAGAGACCCAGTACTTC. This gives the protein CASSSNRGQETQYF.

The rearrangement uses TRBV18 and TRBJ2-1; TRBD2 aligns across 9 bases. The CDR3 loop spans 15 amino acids. Germline V gene lookup returns CDR1 KGHSH and CDR2 LQKENI. The trim removed 4 bases at V and 5 bases at J, leaving 6 bases unmatched. The CDR3 bases are TGTGCCAGCTCACGCCAGCGGGGGGCCAACAATGAGCAGTTCTTC. As protein: CASSRQRGANNEQFF.

The chain recombines TRBV28 with TRBJ1-2, with D perhaps matching TRBD1 (5 bases). Looked up from germline, CDR1 is MDHEN and CDR2 is SYDVKM. Trimming pared 3 bases from V and 3 bases from J, leaving 11 bases between. This CDR3 has 14 residues. CDR3 nucleotides: TGTGCCAGCAGTTTCGGTATACAGGACTATGGCTACACCTTC. Amino acids: CASSFGIQDYGYTF.

The chain links TRBV5-1 to TRBJ1-3, with D perhaps matching TRBD1 (6 bases). Germline V gene lookup returns CDR1 SGHRS and CDR2 YFSETQ. Trimming stripped 3 bases from V and 0 bases from J, with 16 bases between. The CDR3 consists of 17 residues. CDR3 DNA sequence: TGCGCCAGCAGCTATTCGACCGGGACACGCTCTGGAAACACCATATATTTT. This sequence encodes CASSYSTGTRSGNTIYF.

This chain links TRBV28 with TRBJ1-5; 7 bases agree with TRBD1. With V trimmed by 8 bases and J by 7 bases, 8 bases remained unmatched. The CDR3 is made up of 13 amino acids. Germline assignment: CDR1 MDHEN and CDR2 SYDVKM. The CDR3 coding sequence is TGTGCCAGCGGCGGGGACAGACGACAGCCCCAGCATTTT. Its translation is CASGGDRRQPQHF.

The genes are TRBV25-1 and TRBJ1-6; 9 nucleotides line up with TRBD1. CDR3 size: 15 residues. The J segment lost 4 bases and the V segment lost 2 bases, leaving 0 bases of the junction unmatched. Germline CDR1 reads MGHDK; CDR2 reads SYGVNS. CDR3 nucleotides: TGTGCCAGCAGTGAAGGGACAGGGTATAATTCACCCCTCCACTTT. It specifies CASSEGTGYNSPLHF.

V usage is TRBV7-9 and J usage is TRBJ1-2, with D perhaps TRBD1 (5 bases). This CDR3 has 14 residues. V was cut by 6 bases and J by 2 bases, with 13 bases left in between. Germline V gives CDR1 SEHNR, CDR2 FQNEAQ (reference sequence). Written as DNA, the CDR3 is TGTGCCAGCAGTCCCCAGGGCTACAACTATGGCTACACCTTC. Translating gives CASSPQGYNYGYTF.

This clone is a singleton in its sample. V gene TRBV30 combines with J gene TRBJ1-5, with 7 bases aligning to TRBD1. The CDR3 sequence is 14 residues long. Germline V gene lookup returns CDR1 GTSNPN and CDR2 SVGIG (reference sequence). V gave up 2 bases and J gave up 2 bases; unmatched junction bases: 3. The CDR3 coding sequence is TGTGCCTGGAGTAAGGGGGCCGGCAATCAGCCCCAGCATTTT. Amino acids: CAWSKGAGNQPQHF. Together with reference TRBV30 and TRBJ1-5, the CDR3 gives the full variable domain: SQTIHQWPATLVQPVGSPLSLECTVEGTSNPNLYWYRQAAGRGLQLLFYSVGIGQISSEVPQNLSASRPQDRQFILSSKKLLLSDSGFYLCAWSKGAGNQPQHFGDGTRLSIL.

The V and J genes are TRBV28 and TRBJ2-1, with D possibly being TRBD2 (6 bases). Per the germline V gene, CDR1 is MDHEN and CDR2 is SYDVKM. The CDR3 has 15 residues. V lost 6 bases and J lost 7, with 19 bases in between. The CDR3 loop reads CASRLPGGGGNEQFF. In nucleotides, the CDR3 is TGTGCCAGCAGGCTACCCGGGGGTGGGGGAAATGAGCAGTTCTTC.

This chain joins TRBV5-1 and TRBJ1-5; D is possibly TRBD1 (6 bases). CDR1 is SGHRS, CDR2 YFSETQ, per germline. This CDR3 has 13 residues. Trimming took off 0 bases at V and 5 bases at J, with 6 bases between the two ends. The CDR3 is CASSLGTDQPQHF. The CDR3 nucleotides are TGCGCCAGCAGCTTGGGGACAGATCAGCCCCAGCATTTT.

This sequence joins TRBV6-6 and TRBJ1-1; possibly TRBD1 for D (5 bases). Trimming shortened V by 7 bases and J by 8 bases, and 20 bases separated the two germline ends. The CDR3 sequence is 14 residues long. Looked up from germline, CDR1 is MNHNY and CDR2 is SVGAGI (reference sequence). As DNA, the CDR3 is TGTGCCAGCACCGCGGCCCTGGGAGGGACGGAAGCTTTCTTT. Its translation: CASTAALGGTEAFF.

Concerning this clone: The sample contains more than one DNA sequence encoding this CDR3. The J gene is TRBJ1-1, the V gene TRBV11-2; possibly TRBD1 for D (6 bases). The CDR3 is made up of 14 amino acids. Germline CDR1 SGHAT, CDR2 FQNNGV. Trimming removed 4 bases from V and 3 bases from J, with 12 bases in between. CDR3 amino acids: CASSSRGRDTEAFF. Written as DNA, the CDR3 is TGTGCCAGCAGCTCTAGGGGGAGGGACACTGAAGCTTTCTTT.

This clone was detected only once. This chain uses TRBV18 with TRBJ2-3; 13 nucleotides match TRBD2. The CDR3 has 17 amino acids. Germline V lookup: CDR1 KGHSH, CDR2 LQKENI. J was trimmed by 0 bases and V by 8 bases; bases with no gene match: 8. The CDR3 spells CASLTSGGAASTDTQYF. CDR3 bases: TGTGCCAGCCTCACTAGCGGGGGGGCCGCTAGCACAGATACGCAGTATTTT. The whole variable domain, remainder taken from reference TRBV18 and TRBJ2-3, is NAGVMQNPRHLVRRRGQEARLRCSPMKGHSHVYWYRQLPEEGLKFMVYLQKENIIDESGMPKERFSAEFPKEGPSILRIQQVVRGDSAAYFCASLTSGGAASTDTQYFGPGTRLTVL.

The chain carries TRBV6-2 or TRBV6-3 and TRBJ2-3, with D possibly being TRBD1 (5 bases). The CDR3 totals 15 residues. Germline V gene lookup returns CDR1 MNHEY and CDR2 SVGEGT. Deletions cut 6 bases from V and 1 base from J, with 14 bases between. This CDR3 reads CASSRSTVGTDTQYF. CDR3 bases: TGTGCCAGCAGCCGCTCGACAGTGGGCACAGATACGCAGTATTTT.

The V call is TRBV10-3, the J call TRBJ2-5; TRBD2 is a possible D gene (7 bases). The V and J ends lost 3 bases and 2 bases respectively, with 10 bases between them. This CDR3 comprises 14 residues. CDR1 is ENHRY, CDR2 SYGVKD, per germline. CDR3 bases: TGTGCCATCAGTGATAGGGGGGGGCAAGAGACCCAGTACTTC. It specifies CAISDRGGQETQYF.

The rearrangement joins TRBV20-1 to TRBJ2-4; no clear D gene. CDR3 size: 16 residues. V lost 3 bases, J lost 4 bases, and 19 bases lay in between. CDR1 DFQATT and CDR2 SNEGSKA come from the germline V gene (reference sequence). The CDR3 spells CSASTETPNNKNIQYF. CDR3 bases: TGCAGTGCTAGTACGGAGACCCCTAACAATAAAAACATTCAGTACTTC.

The V gene is TRBV28, the J gene TRBJ1-1; no clear D. This CDR3 spans 14 amino acids. The V end was cut by 5 bases, the J end by 4 bases, with 14 bases between. Germline CDR1 MDHEN, CDR2 SYDVKM. As DNA, the CDR3 is TGTGCCAGCAGTACCTCGGGGAGGGTCACTGAAGCTTTCTTT. Amino acid sequence: CASSTSGRVTEAFF.

This chain connects TRBV7-2 to TRBJ2-3; D is possibly TRBD1 (5 bases). This CDR3 has 16 residues. With 1 base removed from V and 9 bases from J, the gap between germline ends came to 20 bases. From germline, CDR1 is SGHTA and CDR2 FQGNSA. In DNA, the CDR3 is TGTGCCAGCAGCTTAGGCGGCAGGGTTCTAATTGACACGCAGTATTTT. Protein sequence: CASSLGGRVLIDTQYF.

The rearrangement links TRBV9 to TRBJ2-5; possible D gene TRBD2, 5 bases. V was cut by 0 bases and J by 3 bases, with 9 bases left in between. Germline V lookup: CDR1 SGDLS, CDR2 YYNGEE. The CDR3 contains 14 residues. CDR3 in DNA: TGTGCCAGCAGCGTAGGTCTAGCTGAAGAGACCCAGTACTTC. Its translation is CASSVGLAEETQYF.

This chain joins TRBV30 and TRBJ2-7; 14 positions match TRBD2. J lost 2 bases, V lost 4 bases, and 4 bases had no gene match. Germline lookup yields CDR1 GTSNPN and CDR2 SVGIG (reference sequence). The CDR3 is 15 residues long. CDR3 in DNA: TGTGCCTGGACCACGGGACTAGCGGGAGCCTACGAGCAGTACTTC. Protein: CAWTTGLAGAYEQYF. The complete variable domain, with remaining parts taken from reference TRBV30 and TRBJ2-7, reads SQTIHQWPATLVQPVGSPLSLECTVEGTSNPNLYWYRQAAGRGLQLLFYSVGIGQISSEVPQNLSASRPQDRQFILSSKKLLLSDSGFYLCAWTTGLAGAYEQYFGPGTRLTVT.

The chain carries TRBV6-2 or TRBV6-3 and TRBJ2-3; D unclear. In germline, CDR1 is MNHEY, CDR2 SVGEGT. The CDR3 sequence is 12 residues long. The ends were cut back, 6 bases at V and 2 bases at J, with 6 bases in the middle. The CDR3 DNA sequence: TGTGCCAGCAGCGACACCACAGATACGCAGTATTTT. Its translation: CASSDTTDTQYF.

The V and J genes are TRBV10-2 and TRBJ2-3; D might be TRBD1 (6 bases). V was clipped by 3 bases and J by 4 bases, with 14 bases between them. This CDR3 has 15 amino acids. Germline CDR1 is WSHSY and CDR2 is SAAADI. The CDR3 spells CASSEQGWWPDTQYF. The CDR3 bases are TGCGCCAGCAGTGAACAGGGTTGGTGGCCAGATACGCAGTATTTT.

V is TRBV10-2 and J is TRBJ1-6; D uncertain. This CDR3 is built from 13 residues. The germline gives CDR1 WSHSY, CDR2 SAAADI. Trimming cost V 8 bases and J 4 bases, with 9 bases left between them. The DNA of the CDR3 is TGCGCCAGCCAAAGACTTTATAATTCACCCCTCCACTTT. Amino acids: CASQRLYNSPLHF.

The chain is built from TRBV5-1 and TRBJ2-2, with D perhaps TRBD1 (6 bases). The CDR3 sequence is 15 residues long. CDR1 is SGHRS, CDR2 YFSETQ, per germline. The ends were cut back, 0 bases at V and 1 base at J, with 7 bases in the middle. The CDR3 protein is CASSLEGGNTGELFF. CDR3 coding DNA: TGCGCCAGCAGCTTGGAAGGGGGGAACACCGGGGAGCTGTTTTTT.

The chain uses TRBV13 and TRBJ2-3; unclear D gene. CDR3 size: 12 residues. The V gene lost 5 bases and the J gene lost 0 bases, with 3 bases spanning the gap. Germline V gene lookup returns CDR1 PRHDT and CDR2 FYEKMQ (reference sequence). CDR3 DNA: TGTGCCAGCAGCCTTAGCACAGATACGCAGTATTTT. This translates into CASSLSTDTQYF.

This sequence joins TRBV18 and TRBJ1-1, with a tentative D call TRBD1 (6 bases). Per germline, CDR1 KGHSH and CDR2 LQKENI. The CDR3 is 14 amino acids. Trimming removed 3 bases at V and 5 bases at J, with 13 bases between. DNA for the CDR3: TGTGCCAGCTCACCGAGTACAGGGAGTACTGAAGCTTTCTTT. It is translated as CASSPSTGSTEAFF.

This rearrangement joins TRBV5-1 to TRBJ1-2; 11 bases fit TRBD1. Germline-derived CDR1 and CDR2 are SGHRS and YFSETQ. This CDR3 is built from 15 residues. The trim removed 0 bases at V and 8 bases at J, leaving 6 bases unmatched. The CDR3 is CASSLGTGGAWGYTF. CDR3 DNA sequence: TGCGCCAGCAGCTTGGGGACAGGGGGCGCTTGGGGCTACACCTTC.

CDR3 residues: CASSETGSGNTIYF. The CDR3, as DNA: TGTGCCAGCAGCGAGACAGGTTCTGGAAACACCATATATTTT. This rearrangement joins TRBV9 to TRBJ1-3, with D possibly being TRBD1 (6 bases). The germline V gene has CDR1 SGDLS and CDR2 YYNGEE. The CDR3 is made up of 14 amino acids. Trimming shortened V by 3 bases and J by 1 base, and 8 bases separated the two germline ends.